This TCR beta chain was sequenced during a study of spatial heterogeneity in lung cancer. Study-wide background: The count of detected beta-chain sequences consistently exceeded that of alpha-chain sequences.

Many counts were recorded for this clonotype. Via MiXCR, TCRdb re-called the 5' RACE reads, giving one row per CDR3 protein. The sample carries tens of thousands of distinct CDR3 sequences, 13% recorded once. CDR3 size: 13 residues. Germline CDR1 is GTSNPN and CDR2 is SVGIG (reference sequence). The V end lost 0 bases, the J end lost 3 bases, and 9 bases lay between the germline ends. The time point was: sample taken at primary tumor resection. The authors sequenced whole RNA from tumor, nontumor lung or frozen PBMC without sorting. This receptor was identified in a male donor with early-stage non-small cell lung cancer. The rearrangement links TRBV30 to TRBJ2-7, with D unclear. The sample here was PBMCs, taken at surgery. The CDR3 nucleotides are TGTGCCTGGAGTGTATCAGTACTCTACGAGCAGTACTTC. It yields the protein CAWSVSVLYEQYF.